The present entry profiles one TCR beta chain with its context. This sample stems from a study of shared clonotypes between healthy human individuals. Assay: immunoSEQ multiplex PCR; the TCRdb copy retains only in-frame clones and omits some. The sample holds fewer than 100,000 clones, 67% seen once. This CDR3 region has 14 residues. CDR1 SGHTA and CDR2 FQGNSA come from the germline V gene. V lost 1 base and J 4 bases, leaving 10 bases between the germline ends. The receptor comes from a young man in good health. Specimen: memory CD8+ T cells sorted from blood. Subset specified: CD45RO+ cells pooled with CCR7-negative TemRA cells. V gene TRBV7-2 combines with J gene TRBJ2-5; unclear D gene. CDR3 DNA: TGTGCCAGCAGCTTAGATGGGCGGCCAGAGACCCAGTACTTC. It encodes CASSLDGRPETQYF.